The T cell receptor (beta chain) described here comes from a study of shared clonotypes between healthy human individuals. As for this clone: The antigen is not known.

TCRdb's table, derived via immunoSEQ multiplex PCR, lists solely in-frame clones and lacks some. In the table there are roughly 2 million clones, 85% to 95% of which are singletons. Healthy adults negative for HIV, lacking recent acute infections or vaccinations, served as donors. The CDR3 consists of 17 residues. Looked up from germline, CDR1 is SGHRS and CDR2 is YFSETQ. J lost 4 bases, V lost 1 base, and 10 bases had no gene match. Overall study results and limits: Clonotypes which were not shared had lower generation probabilities than clonotypes that all four donors shared. Naive subsets usually exceeded memory subsets in estimated richness.

V is TRBV5-1 and J is TRBJ2-2, with TRBD1 matching over 7 bases. Sequencing used naive CD4+ T cells sorted from blood. Specified subset: CD45RA+ positively selected. The source is a man younger than 30 in good health. The CDR3 region has the DNA TGCGCCAGCAGCTTGTCTAGGGGGCGGTCGAGCACCGGGGAGCTGTTTTTT. Translated, it gives CASSLSRGRSSTGELFF.